This T cell receptor (beta chain) was profiled in a study of blood T cell repertoires in COVID-19. Background on the study: The samples span acute and convalescent COVID-19 from the United States, Italy and Spain.

Two negative PCRs, clearance, or symptom resolution were required of recovered Cohort 3 donors. TCRdb's table, derived via immunoSEQ multiplex PCR, lists solely in-frame clones and lacks some. Here the sample spans roughly 200,000 clones, 82% being singletons. The sequence was obtained from a man between 35 and 55 years old who had recovered from COVID-19. Material: PBMCs or T cells enriched from blood (not recorded which).

The CDR3 nucleotides read TGTGCCAGCAGTTTCCAGGAGGCTTGGCTGGATCAGCCCCAGCATTTT. This sequence encodes CASSFQEAWLDQPQHF. This chain uses TRBV6-2 or TRBV6-3 with TRBJ1-5; no clear D gene. The V gene's germline CDR1 is MNHEY and CDR2 SVGEGT. The CDR3 runs to 16 residues. The V gene lost 4 bases and the J gene lost 5 bases, with 18 bases spanning the gap.